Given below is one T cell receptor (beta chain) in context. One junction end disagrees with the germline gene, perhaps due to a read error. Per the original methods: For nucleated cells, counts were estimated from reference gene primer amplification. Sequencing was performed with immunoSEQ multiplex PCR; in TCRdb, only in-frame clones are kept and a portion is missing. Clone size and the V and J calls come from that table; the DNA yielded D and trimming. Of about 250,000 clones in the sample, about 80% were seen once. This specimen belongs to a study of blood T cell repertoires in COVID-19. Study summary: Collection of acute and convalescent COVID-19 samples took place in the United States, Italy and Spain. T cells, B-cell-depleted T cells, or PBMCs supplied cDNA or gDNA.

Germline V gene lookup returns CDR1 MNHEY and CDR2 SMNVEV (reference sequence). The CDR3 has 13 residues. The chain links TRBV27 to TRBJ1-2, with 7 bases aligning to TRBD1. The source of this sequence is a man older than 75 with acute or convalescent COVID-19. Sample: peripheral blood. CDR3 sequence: CASSLYRDSPRAF. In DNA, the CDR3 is TGTGCCAGCAGTTTATACCGGGACAGCCCCCGCGCCTTC.